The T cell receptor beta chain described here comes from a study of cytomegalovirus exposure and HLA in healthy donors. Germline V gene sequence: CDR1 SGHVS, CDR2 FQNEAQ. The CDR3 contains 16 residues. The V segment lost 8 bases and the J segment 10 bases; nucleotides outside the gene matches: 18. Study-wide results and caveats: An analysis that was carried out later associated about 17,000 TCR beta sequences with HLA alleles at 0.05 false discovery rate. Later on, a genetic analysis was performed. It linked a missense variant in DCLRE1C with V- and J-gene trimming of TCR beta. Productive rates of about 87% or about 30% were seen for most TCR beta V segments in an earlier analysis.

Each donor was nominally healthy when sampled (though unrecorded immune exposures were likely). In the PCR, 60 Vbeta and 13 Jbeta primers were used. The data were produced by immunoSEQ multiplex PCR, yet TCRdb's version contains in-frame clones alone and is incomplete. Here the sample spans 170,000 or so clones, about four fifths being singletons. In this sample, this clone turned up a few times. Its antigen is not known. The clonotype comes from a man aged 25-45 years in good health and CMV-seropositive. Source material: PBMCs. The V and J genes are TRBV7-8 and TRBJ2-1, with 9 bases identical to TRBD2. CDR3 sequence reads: CASGPPGGGAMGEQFF. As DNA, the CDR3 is TGTGCCAGCGGCCCCCCTGGCGGGGGGGCGATGGGGGAGCAGTTCTTC.